One sample yielded the 6 T cell receptor beta chains listed below, sequenced in a study of T cell responses to AZD1222 COVID-19 vaccine. Method: immunoSEQ multiplex PCR; TCRdb's copy keeps in-frame clones and lacks some. The table includes roughly 200,000 clones, 90% to 95% detected once. This material consisted of peripheral blood, taken 28 days after the second dose of the MenACWY control vaccine. The receptor set was obtained from an adult who received the MenACWY meningococcal vaccine as a control.

The chain links TRBV18 to TRBJ1-2, with unresolved D. CDR1 and CDR2 from the germline V gene are KGHSH and LQKENI. This CDR3 spans 17 amino acids. Trimming took off 1 base at V and 2 bases at J, with 17 bases between the two ends. This chain's CDR3 is CASSPLPNLGGNYGYTF. The DNA for the CDR3 is TGTGCCAGCTCACCACTTCCCAACCTCGGAGGGAACTATGGCTACACCTTC.

The V gene is TRBV3-1 (or the pseudogene TRBV3-2), the J gene TRBJ2-6; D unresolved. V was pared by 1 base and J by 0 bases, with 7 bases between. Germline lookup yields CDR1 LGHDT and CDR2 YNNKEL (reference sequence). The CDR3 has 16 residues. The CDR3 region is CASSQAASSGANVLTF. The CDR3 region has the DNA TGTGCCAGCAGCCAAGCCGCCAGCTCTGGGGCCAACGTCCTGACTTTC.

J is TRBJ1-2 and V is TRBV6-5; TRBD1 aligns across 7 bases. Germline CDR1 MNHEY, CDR2 SVGAGI. CDR3 length: 13 amino acids. Trimming at V came to 6 bases and at J to 3 bases, leaving 4 bases not matched to a gene. The CDR3, as DNA: TGTGCCAGCAGGGGACAGACCCACTATGGCTACACCTTC. Residues: CASRGQTHYGYTF.

The chain joins TRBV20-1 to TRBJ1-5; 7 bases align to TRBD1. Germline CDR1 and CDR2: DFQATT and SNEGSKA (reference sequence). This CDR3 is built from 13 residues. V lost 3 bases, J lost 3 bases, and 2 bases stayed unmatched. The DNA of the CDR3 is TGCAGTGCTAGTACAGGGGACAATCAGCCCCAGCATTTT. Protein sequence: CSASTGDNQPQHF.

This chain joins TRBV2 and TRBJ1-4; a possible D gene is TRBD1 (6 bases). Trimming left V 7 bases short and J 6 bases short, with 12 bases between. This CDR3 spans 13 amino acids. Germline-derived CDR1 and CDR2 are SNHLY and FYNNEI. The chain's CDR3 is CASKAGGYEKLFF. The CDR3, as DNA: TGTGCCAGCAAAGCGGGGGGCTATGAAAAACTGTTTTTT.

The genes are TRBV19 and TRBJ2-2, with D maybe TRBD2 (5 bases). Between the trimmed V and J ends, which lost 6 bases and 0 bases, there was a span of 11 bases. There are 15 residues in the CDR3. Germline values: CDR1 LNHDA, CDR2 SQIVND (reference sequence). The CDR3 coding sequence is TGTGCCAGTAGCTCCGGGATAACGAACACCGGGGAGCTGTTTTTT. Residues: CASSSGITNTGELFF.